The rows below give T cell receptor beta chains drawn from one sample of a study of blood T cell repertoires in COVID-19. The data were produced by immunoSEQ multiplex PCR, yet TCRdb's version contains in-frame clones alone and is incomplete. This sample yields about 160,000 clones, of which 85% are seen a single time; around 3.2% belongs to the top ten. Sequencing was performed on peripheral blood. Receptor source: a human donor with acute or convalescent COVID-19. The donor label of this sample is uncertain. The CDR3 runs from the conserved cysteine through the conserved F or W.

cdr3_length | v_call | cdr3_aa
16 | TRBV6-5 | CASSYSSSPSYNEQFF
11 | TRBV12-3/TRBV12-4 | CASSLQGGYTF
15 | TRBV4-2 | CASSQVSGVSYEQYF
14 | TRBV5-6 | CASSLRGLDTEAFF
17 | TRBV7-2 | CASSLYGTKSGANVLTF
13 | TRBV6-1 | CASAPRGGETQYF
17 | TRBV6-2/TRBV6-3 | CASSYAPGSGSNQPQHF
14 | TRBV6-1 | CASSDNGRNTEAFF
14 | TRBV4-1 | CASSRTLQGNEQFF
14 | TRBV6-5 | CASRNGGKHNEQFF
12 | TRBV19 | CASSLNTGELFF
13 | TRBV7-2 | CASSFRRGSEQYF
15 | TRBV6-2/TRBV6-3 | CASSSEGTGGGEQYF
16 | TRBV28 | CASSSTGGVTNYGYTF
16 | TRBV19 | CASSDLRTGHSQPQHF
15 | TRBV19 | CASSINRGPNTEAFF
16 | TRBV7-6 | CASSWVGTGGTGELFF
13 | TRBV27 | CASSWGQEGEAFF
18 | TRBV3-1/TRBV3-2 | CASSQVKRPGGSGNTIYF
15 | TRBV6-1 | CASSEGQATNEKLFF
15 | TRBV19 | CASSMGTVGWNEQFF
15 | TRBV9 | CASSVGQGGTGELFF
14 | TRBV19 | CASSIVPTGMEAFF
14 | TRBV18 | CASSGTMRATGYTF
17 | TRBV19 | CASSVGLAGFSTDTQYF
15 | TRBV14 | CASSPIRTGSNEQFF
11 | TRBV30 | CAWSSGTQAFF
15 | TRBV5-1 | CASSGMSRENEKLFF
14 | TRBV23-1 | CASSLPQGYQPQHF
16 | TRBV7-9 | CASSLAGGAPNEKLFF
11 | TRBV27 | CASSPFYEQYF
13 | TRBV30 | CAWRDRGQSPLHF
15 | TRBV30 | CAWSAPTGGLEKLFF
14 | TRBV7-3 | CASSIVGGTGELFF
15 | TRBV27 | CASSTLGAANTEAFF
18 | TRBV24-1 | CATSDRGTSGGSTDTQYF
13 | TRBV19 | CASSIRTSHGYTF
16 | TRBV14 | CASSQARGHIVNEQFF
12 | TRBV19 | CVIGAANEKLFF
14 | TRBV28 | CASSPQDRDNEQFF
15 | TRBV6-5 | CASSYSKGDGGTQYF
14 | TRBV19 | CATLPGIPDQPQHF
16 | TRBV11-2 | CASSLGSGGRTDTQYF
16 | TRBV27 | CASSLEAGGPRDTQYF
17 | TRBV24-1 | CATSDANRGLGTDTQYF
17 | TRBV7-9 | CASSYSAGTGDTDTQYF
15 | TRBV2 | CASTWTGDIYNEQFF
16 | TRBV10-1 | CASSGDLGQGNTEAFF
16 | TRBV7-9 | CASSPPRASGHNEQFF
15 | TRBV28 | CASSFPMGQLDGYTF
16 | TRBV7-8 | CASSSSGAGGTDTQYF
17 | TRBV3-1/TRBV3-2 | CASSQVSGTFSYNEQFF
17 | TRBV15 | CATATRGFGVANEKLFF
14 | TRBV28 | CASSLTGRLYGYTF
13 | TRBV18 | CASSPYVNTEAFF
14 | TRBV6-5 | CASSYGGQGTEAFF